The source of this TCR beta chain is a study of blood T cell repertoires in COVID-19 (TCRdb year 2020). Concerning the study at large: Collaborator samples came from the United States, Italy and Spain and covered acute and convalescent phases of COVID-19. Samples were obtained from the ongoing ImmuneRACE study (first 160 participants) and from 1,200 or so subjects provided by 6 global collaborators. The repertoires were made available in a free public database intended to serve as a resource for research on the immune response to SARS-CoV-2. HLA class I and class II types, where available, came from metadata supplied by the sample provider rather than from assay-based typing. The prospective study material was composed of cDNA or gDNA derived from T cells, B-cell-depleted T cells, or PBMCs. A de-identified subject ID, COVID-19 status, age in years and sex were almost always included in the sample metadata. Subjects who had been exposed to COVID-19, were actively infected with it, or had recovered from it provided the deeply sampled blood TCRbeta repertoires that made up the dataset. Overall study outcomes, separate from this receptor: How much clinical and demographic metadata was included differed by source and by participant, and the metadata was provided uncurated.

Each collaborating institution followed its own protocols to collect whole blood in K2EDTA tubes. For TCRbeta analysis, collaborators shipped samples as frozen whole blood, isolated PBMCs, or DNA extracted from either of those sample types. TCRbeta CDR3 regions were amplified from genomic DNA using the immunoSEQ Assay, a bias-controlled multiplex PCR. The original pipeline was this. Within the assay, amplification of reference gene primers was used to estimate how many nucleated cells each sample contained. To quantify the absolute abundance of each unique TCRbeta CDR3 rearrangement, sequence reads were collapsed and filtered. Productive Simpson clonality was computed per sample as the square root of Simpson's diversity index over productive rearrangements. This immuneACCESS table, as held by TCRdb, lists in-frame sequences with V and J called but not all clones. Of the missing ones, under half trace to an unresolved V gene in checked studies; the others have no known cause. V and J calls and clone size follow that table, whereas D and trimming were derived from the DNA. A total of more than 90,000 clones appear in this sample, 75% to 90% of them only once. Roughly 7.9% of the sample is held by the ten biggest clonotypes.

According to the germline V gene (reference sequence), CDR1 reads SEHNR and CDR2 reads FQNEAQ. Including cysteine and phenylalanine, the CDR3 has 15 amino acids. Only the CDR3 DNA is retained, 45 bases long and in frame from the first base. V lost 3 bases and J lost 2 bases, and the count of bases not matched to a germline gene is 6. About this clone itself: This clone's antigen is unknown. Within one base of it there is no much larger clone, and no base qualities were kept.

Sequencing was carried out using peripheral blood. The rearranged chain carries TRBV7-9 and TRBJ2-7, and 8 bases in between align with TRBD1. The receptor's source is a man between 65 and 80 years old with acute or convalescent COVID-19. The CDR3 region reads CASSFRGTGTYEQYF. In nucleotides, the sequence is TGTGCCAGCAGCTTCAGAGGGACAGGCACCTACGAGCAGTACTTC.